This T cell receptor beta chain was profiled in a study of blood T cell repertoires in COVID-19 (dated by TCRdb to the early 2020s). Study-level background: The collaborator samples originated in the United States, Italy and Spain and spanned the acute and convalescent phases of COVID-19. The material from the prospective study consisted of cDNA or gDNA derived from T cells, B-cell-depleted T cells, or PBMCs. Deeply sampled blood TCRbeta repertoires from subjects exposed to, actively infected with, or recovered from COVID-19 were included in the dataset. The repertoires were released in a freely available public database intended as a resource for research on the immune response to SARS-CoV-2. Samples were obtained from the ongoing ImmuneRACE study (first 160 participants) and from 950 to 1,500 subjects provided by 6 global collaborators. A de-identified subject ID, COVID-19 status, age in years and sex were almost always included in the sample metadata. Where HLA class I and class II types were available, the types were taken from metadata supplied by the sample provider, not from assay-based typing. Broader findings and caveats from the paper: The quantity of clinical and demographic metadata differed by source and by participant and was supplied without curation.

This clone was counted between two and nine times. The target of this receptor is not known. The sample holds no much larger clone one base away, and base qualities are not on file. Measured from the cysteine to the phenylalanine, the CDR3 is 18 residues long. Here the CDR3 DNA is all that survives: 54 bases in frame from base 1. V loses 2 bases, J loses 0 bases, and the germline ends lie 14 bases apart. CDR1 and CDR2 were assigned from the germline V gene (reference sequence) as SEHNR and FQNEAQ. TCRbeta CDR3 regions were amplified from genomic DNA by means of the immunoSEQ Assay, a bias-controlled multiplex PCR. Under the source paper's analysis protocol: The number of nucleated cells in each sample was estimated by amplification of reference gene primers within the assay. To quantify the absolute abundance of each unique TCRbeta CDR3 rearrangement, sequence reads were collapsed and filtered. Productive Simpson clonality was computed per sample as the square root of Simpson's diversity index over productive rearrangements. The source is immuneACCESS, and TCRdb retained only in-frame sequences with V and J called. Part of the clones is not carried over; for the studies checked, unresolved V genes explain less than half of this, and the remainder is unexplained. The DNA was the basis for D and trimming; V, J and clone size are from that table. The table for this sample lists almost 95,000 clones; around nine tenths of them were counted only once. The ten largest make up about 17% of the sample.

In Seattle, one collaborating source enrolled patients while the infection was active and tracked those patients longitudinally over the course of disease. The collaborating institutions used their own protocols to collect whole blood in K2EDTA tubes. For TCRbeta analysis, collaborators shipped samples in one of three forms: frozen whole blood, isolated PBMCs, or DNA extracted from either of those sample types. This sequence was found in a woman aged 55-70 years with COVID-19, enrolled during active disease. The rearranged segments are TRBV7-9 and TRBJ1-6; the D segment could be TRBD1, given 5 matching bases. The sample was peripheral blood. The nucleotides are TGTGCCAGCAGCTTACCCACCGGGGGGTACTCCTATAATTCACCCCTCCACTTT. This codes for CASSLPTGGYSYNSPLHF. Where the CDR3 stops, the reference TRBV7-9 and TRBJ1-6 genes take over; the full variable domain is DTGVSQNPRHKITKRGQNVTFRCDPISEHNRLYWYRQTLGQGPEFLTYFQNEAQLEKSRLLSDRFSAERPKGSFSTLEIQRTEQGDSAMYLCASSLPTGGYSYNSPLHFGNGTRLTVT.